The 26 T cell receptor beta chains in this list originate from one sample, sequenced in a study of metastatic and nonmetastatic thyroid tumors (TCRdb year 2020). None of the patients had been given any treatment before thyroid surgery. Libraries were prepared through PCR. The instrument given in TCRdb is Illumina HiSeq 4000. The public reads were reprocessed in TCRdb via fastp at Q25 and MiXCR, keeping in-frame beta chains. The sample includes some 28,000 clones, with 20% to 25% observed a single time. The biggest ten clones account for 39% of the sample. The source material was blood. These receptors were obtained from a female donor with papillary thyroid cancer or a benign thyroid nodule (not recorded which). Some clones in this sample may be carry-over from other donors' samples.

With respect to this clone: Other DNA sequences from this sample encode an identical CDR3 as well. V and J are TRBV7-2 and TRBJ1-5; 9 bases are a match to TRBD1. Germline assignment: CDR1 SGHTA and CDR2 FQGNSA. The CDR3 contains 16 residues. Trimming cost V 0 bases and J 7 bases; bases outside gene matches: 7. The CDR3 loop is CASSLARGTGSQPQHF. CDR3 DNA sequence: TGTGCCAGCAGCTTAGCCCGGGGGACAGGGAGCCAGCCCCAGCATTTT. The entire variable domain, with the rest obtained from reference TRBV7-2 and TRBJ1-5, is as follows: GAGVSQSPSNKVTEKGKDVELRCDPISGHTALYWYRQSLGQGLEFLIYFQGNSAPDKSGLPSDRFSAERTGGSVSTLTIQRTQQEDSAVYLCASSLARGTGSQPQHFGDGTRLSIL.

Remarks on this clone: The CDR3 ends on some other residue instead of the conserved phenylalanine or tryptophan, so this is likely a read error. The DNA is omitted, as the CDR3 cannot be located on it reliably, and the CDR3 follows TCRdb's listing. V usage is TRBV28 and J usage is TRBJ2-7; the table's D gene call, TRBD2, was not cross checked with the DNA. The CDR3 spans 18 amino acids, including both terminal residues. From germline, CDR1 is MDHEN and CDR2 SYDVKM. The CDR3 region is CASTVGLAGGPNSYEQDI.

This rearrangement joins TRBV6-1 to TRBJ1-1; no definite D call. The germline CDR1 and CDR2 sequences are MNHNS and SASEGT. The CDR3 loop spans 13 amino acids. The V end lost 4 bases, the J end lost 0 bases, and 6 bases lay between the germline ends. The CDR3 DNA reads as TGTGCCAGCAGTGTACGGCTGAACACTGAAGCTTTCTTT. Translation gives CASSVRLNTEAFF.

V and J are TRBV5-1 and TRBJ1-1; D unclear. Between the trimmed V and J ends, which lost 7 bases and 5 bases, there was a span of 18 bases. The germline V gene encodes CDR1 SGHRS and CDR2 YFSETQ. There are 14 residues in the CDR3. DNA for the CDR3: TGCGCCAGCCGGCCACGAATTACGGGGACTGAAGCTTTCTTT. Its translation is CASRPRITGTEAFF.

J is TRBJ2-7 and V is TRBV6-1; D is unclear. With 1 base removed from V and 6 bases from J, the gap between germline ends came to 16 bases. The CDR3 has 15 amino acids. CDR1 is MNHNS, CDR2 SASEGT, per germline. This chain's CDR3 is CASSEDDGSYAEQYF. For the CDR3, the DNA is TGTGCCAGCAGTGAAGACGACGGAAGTTACGCCGAGCAGTACTTC.

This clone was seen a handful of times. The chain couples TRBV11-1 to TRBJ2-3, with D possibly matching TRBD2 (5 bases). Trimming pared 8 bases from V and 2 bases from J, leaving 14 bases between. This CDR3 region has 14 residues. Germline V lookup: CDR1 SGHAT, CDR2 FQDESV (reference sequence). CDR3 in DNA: TGTGCCAGCGGTTTGGAGAGGGCCACAGATACGCAGTATTTT. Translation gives CASGLERATDTQYF. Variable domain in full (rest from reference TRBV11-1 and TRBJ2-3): EAEVAQSPRYKITEKSQAVAFWCDPISGHATLYWYRQILGQGPELLVQFQDESVVDDSQLPKDRFSAERLKGVDSTLKIQPAELGDSAMYLCASGLERATDTQYFGPGTRLTVL.

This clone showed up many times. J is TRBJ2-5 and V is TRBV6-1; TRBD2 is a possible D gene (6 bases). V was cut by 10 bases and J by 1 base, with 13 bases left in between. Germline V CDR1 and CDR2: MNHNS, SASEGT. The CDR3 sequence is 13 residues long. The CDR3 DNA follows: TGTGCCACACACGGGGGAATCCAAGAGACCCAGTACTTC. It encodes CATHGGIQETQYF.

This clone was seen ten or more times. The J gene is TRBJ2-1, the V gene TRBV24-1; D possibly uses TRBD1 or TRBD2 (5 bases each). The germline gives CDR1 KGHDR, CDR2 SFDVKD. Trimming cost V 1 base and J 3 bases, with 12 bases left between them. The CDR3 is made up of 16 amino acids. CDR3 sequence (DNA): TGTGCCACCAGTGATTTATCGGGGCCAGGCTACAATGAGCAGTTCTTC. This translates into CATSDLSGPGYNEQFF.

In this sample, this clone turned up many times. The CDR3 sequence: CASSNRGAAETDTQYF. The CDR3 region has the DNA TGTGCCAGCAGTAACCGAGGGGCTGCGGAGACAGATACGCAGTATTTT. V gene TRBV28 combines with J gene TRBJ2-3, with D possibly being TRBD1 or TRBD2 (5 bases each). The CDR3 contains 16 residues. The ends were cut back, 5 bases at V and 3 bases at J, with 18 bases in the middle. Germline V gene lookup returns CDR1 MDHEN and CDR2 SYDVKM.

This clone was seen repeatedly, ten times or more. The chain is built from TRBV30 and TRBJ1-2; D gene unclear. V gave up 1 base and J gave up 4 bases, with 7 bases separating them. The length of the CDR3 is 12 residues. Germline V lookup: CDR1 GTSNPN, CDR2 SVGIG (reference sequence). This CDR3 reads CAWSAGIYGYTF. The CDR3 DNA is TGTGCCTGGAGTGCTGGGATCTATGGCTACACCTTC.

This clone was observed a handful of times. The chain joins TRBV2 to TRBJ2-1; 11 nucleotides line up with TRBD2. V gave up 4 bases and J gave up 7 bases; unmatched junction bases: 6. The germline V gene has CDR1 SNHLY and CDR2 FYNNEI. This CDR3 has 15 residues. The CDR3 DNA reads TGTGCCAGCAGTGGACTAGCGGGACTTGGGAATGAGCAGTTCTTC. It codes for CASSGLAGLGNEQFF.

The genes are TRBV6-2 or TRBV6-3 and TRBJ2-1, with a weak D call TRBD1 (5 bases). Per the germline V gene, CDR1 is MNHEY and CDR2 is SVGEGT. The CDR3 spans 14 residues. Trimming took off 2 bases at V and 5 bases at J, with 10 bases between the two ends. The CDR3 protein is CASSYRGSDNEQFF. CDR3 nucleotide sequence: TGTGCCAGCAGTTACAGGGGTTCGGACAATGAGCAGTTCTTC.

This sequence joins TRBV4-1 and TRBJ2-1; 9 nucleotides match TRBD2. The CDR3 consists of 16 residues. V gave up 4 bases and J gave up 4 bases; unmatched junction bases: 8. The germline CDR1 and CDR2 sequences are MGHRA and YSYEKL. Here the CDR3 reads CASSPHASGAYNEQFF. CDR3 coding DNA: TGCGCCAGCAGCCCCCATGCTAGCGGGGCTTACAATGAGCAGTTCTTC.

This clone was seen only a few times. DNA for the CDR3: TGCAGTGCTAGGAGGACCTCTAAGGAGGGGCTGTTTTTT. Protein: CSARRTSKEGLFF. The chain joins TRBV20-1 to TRBJ2-2, with D perhaps TRBD2 (6 bases). Germline CDR1 DFQATT, CDR2 SNEGSKA (reference sequence). Trimming took off 3 bases at V and 13 bases at J, with 18 bases between the two ends. This CDR3 is built from 13 residues.

Here the CDR3 DNA reads TGTGCCAGCAGTGTCAACAGGGAAGGAAACACCATATATTTT. Its translation is CASSVNREGNTIYF. This sequence joins TRBV28 and TRBJ1-3, with TRBD1 as a possible D gene (6 bases). Trimming cost V 5 bases and J 4 bases, with 12 bases left between them. CDR1 and CDR2 (germline): MDHEN, SYDVKM. The CDR3 loop spans 14 amino acids. Full variable domain (rest looked up from reference TRBV28 and TRBJ1-3): DVKVTQSSRYLVKRTGEKVFLECVQDMDHENMFWYRQDPGLGLRLIYFSYDVKMKEKGDIPEGYSVSREKKERFSLILESASTNQTSMYLCASSVNREGNTIYFGEGSWLTVV.

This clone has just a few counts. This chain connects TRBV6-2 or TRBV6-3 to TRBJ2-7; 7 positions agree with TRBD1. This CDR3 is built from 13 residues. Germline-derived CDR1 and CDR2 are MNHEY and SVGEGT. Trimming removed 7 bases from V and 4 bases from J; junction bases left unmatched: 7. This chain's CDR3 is CASKLPQGYEQYF. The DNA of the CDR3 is TGTGCCAGCAAACTCCCACAGGGGTACGAGCAGTACTTC.

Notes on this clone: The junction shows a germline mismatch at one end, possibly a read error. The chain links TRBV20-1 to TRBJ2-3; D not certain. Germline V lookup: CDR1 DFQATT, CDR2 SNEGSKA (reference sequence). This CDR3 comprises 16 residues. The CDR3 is CSAIDLKGSGTDTRYF. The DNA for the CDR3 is TGCAGTGCTATAGATTTGAAGGGCAGTGGCACAGATACGCGGTATTTT.

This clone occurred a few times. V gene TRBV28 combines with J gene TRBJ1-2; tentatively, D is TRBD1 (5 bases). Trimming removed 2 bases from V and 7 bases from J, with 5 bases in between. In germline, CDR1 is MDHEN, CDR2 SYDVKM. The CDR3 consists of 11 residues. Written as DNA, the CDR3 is TGTGCCAGCAGTTTACAGGGTGGCTACACCTTC. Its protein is CASSLQGGYTF.

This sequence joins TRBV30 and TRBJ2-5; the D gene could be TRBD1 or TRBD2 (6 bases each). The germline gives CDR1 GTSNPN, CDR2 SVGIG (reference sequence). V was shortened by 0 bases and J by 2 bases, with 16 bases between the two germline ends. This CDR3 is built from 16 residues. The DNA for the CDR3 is TGTGCCTGGAGTGTACGGAGGGGGACCTTACAAGAGACCCAGTACTTC. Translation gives CAWSVRRGTLQETQYF.

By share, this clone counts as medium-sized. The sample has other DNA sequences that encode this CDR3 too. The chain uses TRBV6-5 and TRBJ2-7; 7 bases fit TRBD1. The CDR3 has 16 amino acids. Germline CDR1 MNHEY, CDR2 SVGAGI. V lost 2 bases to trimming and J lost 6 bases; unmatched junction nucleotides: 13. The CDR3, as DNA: TGTGCCAGCAGTTACGAGGCAGGGGGAGTGAAGGGCGAGCAGTACTTC. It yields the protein CASSYEAGGVKGEQYF.

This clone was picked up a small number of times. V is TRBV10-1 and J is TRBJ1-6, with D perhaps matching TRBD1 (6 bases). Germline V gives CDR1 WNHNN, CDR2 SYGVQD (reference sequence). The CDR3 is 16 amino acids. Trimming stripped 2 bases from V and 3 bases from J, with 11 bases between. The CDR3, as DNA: TGCGCCAGCAGTGAGATCAGGGGTTTCTATAATTCACCCCTCCACTTT. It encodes CASSEIRGFYNSPLHF.

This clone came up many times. CDR3 amino acids: CASSMDSKGEQYF. DNA for the CDR3: TGTGCCAGCAGCATGGACAGTAAGGGGGAGCAGTACTTC. The rearrangement uses TRBV5-4 and TRBJ2-7; tentative D call: TRBD1 (6 bases). Trimming shortened V by 4 bases and J by 7 bases, and 15 bases separated the two germline ends. CDR3 size: 13 residues. Germline V lookup: CDR1 SGHNT, CDR2 YYREEE (reference sequence). Filled out from reference TRBV5-4 and TRBJ2-7, the complete variable domain reads ETGVTQSPTHLIKTRGQQVTLRCSSQSGHNTVSWYQQALGQGPQFIFQYYREEENGRGNFPPRFSGLQFPNYSSELNVNALELDDSALYLCASSMDSKGEQYFGPGTRLTVT.

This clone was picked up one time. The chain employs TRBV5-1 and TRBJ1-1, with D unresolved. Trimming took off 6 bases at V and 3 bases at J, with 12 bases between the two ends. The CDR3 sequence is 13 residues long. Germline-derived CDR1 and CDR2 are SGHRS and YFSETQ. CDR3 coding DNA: TGCGCCAGCATCCGACCCCCGGACACTGAAGCTTTCTTT. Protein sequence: CASIRPPDTEAFF.

The CDR3 protein is CSASETGPYNEQFF. CDR3 nucleotides: TGCAGTGCTAGCGAGACGGGCCCCTACAATGAGCAGTTCTTC. The rearrangement joins TRBV20-1 to TRBJ2-1; D unresolved. This CDR3 has 14 residues. Germline V gene lookup returns CDR1 DFQATT and CDR2 SNEGSKA (reference sequence). V was shortened by 3 bases and J by 2 bases, with 11 bases between the two germline ends.

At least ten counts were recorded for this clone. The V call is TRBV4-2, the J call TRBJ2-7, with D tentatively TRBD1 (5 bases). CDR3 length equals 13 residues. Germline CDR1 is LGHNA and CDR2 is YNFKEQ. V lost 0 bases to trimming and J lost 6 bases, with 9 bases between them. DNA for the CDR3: TGTGCCAGCAGCCAAGATGGGGCCGGCGAGCAGTACTTC. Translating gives CASSQDGAGEQYF.

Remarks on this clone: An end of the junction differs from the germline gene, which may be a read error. The CDR3 loop is CASSSDRAHNSPLVF. CDR3 coding DNA: TGTGCCAGCAGCTCCGACAGGGCCCATAATTCACCCCTCGTCTTT. The genes are TRBV7-9 and TRBJ1-6, with TRBD1 matching over 7 bases. Germline CDR1 is SEHNR and CDR2 is FQNEAQ (reference sequence). This CDR3 region has 15 residues.